A selection of T cell receptor beta chains follows, all from one sample in a study of blood T cell repertoires in COVID-19. Generated by immunoSEQ multiplex PCR, the TCRdb table keeps only in-frame clones and is missing some. The sample yields approximately 140,000 clones, around four fifths seen once. Sequenced input: PBMCs or T cells enriched from blood (not recorded which). The source of these receptors is a man aged 35 to 55 with acute COVID-19. The CDR3 runs from the conserved cysteine through the conserved F or W. The D gene is left open where the match is weak. Size values are once, few and many counts, or a class for expanded clones, and some rows have none.

CDR3 DNA: TGTGCCAGCACCGCTCAGGGGGCTGGGGCCAACGTCCTGACTTTC
CDR3 protein: CASTAQGAGANVLTF
V gene: TRBV28
D gene: TRBD1
clone size: NA
J gene: TRBJ2-6

CDR3 DNA: TGCGCCAGCAGCTTGGAACAGGGGGCCGGCTACACCTTC
CDR3 protein: CASSLEQGAGYTF
V gene: TRBV5-1
D gene: TRBD1
clone size: NA
J gene: TRBJ1-2

CDR3 DNA: TGTGCCAGCAGCTTAGATCCGGACACTGAAGCTTTCTTT
CDR3 protein: CASSLDPDTEAFF
V gene: TRBV11-3
D gene: NA
clone size: once
J gene: TRBJ1-1

CDR3 DNA: TGTGCCAGCAGTTTGGGAGGACGTAATCAGCCCCAGCATTTT
CDR3 protein: CASSLGGRNQPQHF
V gene: TRBV28
D gene: NA
clone size: NA
J gene: TRBJ1-5

CDR3 DNA: TGCGCCAGTGGCGGACAGCAAAACTATGGCTACACCTTC
CDR3 protein: CASGGQQNYGYTF
V gene: TRBV5-1
D gene: NA
clone size: NA
J gene: TRBJ1-2

CDR3 DNA: TGTGCCAGCAGTTACCCCCAGGGAGAAGCTTTCTTT
CDR3 protein: CASSYPQGEAFF
V gene: TRBV28
D gene: NA
clone size: few
J gene: TRBJ1-1

CDR3 DNA: TGCGCCAGCAGCTTGGGGGAGGACACTGAAGCTTTCTTT
CDR3 protein: CASSLGEDTEAFF
V gene: TRBV5-1
D gene: NA
clone size: NA
J gene: TRBJ1-1

CDR3 DNA: TGTGCCAGCAGTTTAGATGAGGGTTCACCCCTCCACTTT
CDR3 protein: CASSLDEGSPLHF
V gene: TRBV6-5
D gene: NA
clone size: NA
J gene: TRBJ1-6

CDR3 DNA: TGCGCCAGCAGTCCTCGAGGAGGGGGGGTAGGCAATGAGCAGTTCTTC
CDR3 protein: CASSPRGGGVGNEQFF
V gene: TRBV5-1
D gene: NA
clone size: NA
J gene: TRBJ2-1

CDR3 DNA: TGTGCCAGCAGCCAAGTTGGGGGGGCATGGAACACTGAAGCTTTCTTT
CDR3 protein: CASSQVGGAWNTEAFF
V gene: TRBV14
D gene: NA
clone size: NA
J gene: TRBJ1-1

CDR3 DNA: TGTGCCAGCTCACTACAGGGGGTTGGAATGAACACTGAAGCTTTCTTT
CDR3 protein: CASSLQGVGMNTEAFF
V gene: TRBV18
D gene: TRBD1
clone size: NA
J gene: TRBJ1-1

CDR3 DNA: TGTGCCAGAAGCCGAAACGGACAGCGTGTTCTCTACGAGCAGTACTTC
CDR3 protein: CARSRNGQRVLYEQYF
V gene: TRBV5-3
D gene: NA
clone size: NA
J gene: TRBJ2-7

CDR3 DNA: TGTGCCTGGAGTGCGGGACAGGGGGACACCATATATTTT
CDR3 protein: CAWSAGQGDTIYF
V gene: TRBV30
D gene: TRBD1
clone size: NA
J gene: TRBJ1-3

CDR3 DNA: TGTGCCAGCAGCCCACAGGGGAGCAATTCACCCCTCCACTTT
CDR3 protein: CASSPQGSNSPLHF
V gene: TRBV3-1/TRBV3-2
D gene: TRBD1
clone size: NA
J gene: TRBJ1-6

CDR3 DNA: TGTGCCAGCAGCGTGGGGACAGGGGGCTTTTACGAGCAGTACTTC
CDR3 protein: CASSVGTGGFYEQYF
V gene: TRBV9
D gene: TRBD1
clone size: NA
J gene: TRBJ2-7

CDR3 DNA: TGTGCCAGCAGTGGACAGTCCTCCGCTTTCTTT
CDR3 protein: CASSGQSSAFF
V gene: TRBV12-3/TRBV12-4
D gene: NA
clone size: NA
J gene: TRBJ1-1

CDR3 DNA: TGTGCCAGCAGTGAAGGTCTCTCCTACGAGCAGTACTTC
CDR3 protein: CASSEGLSYEQYF
V gene: TRBV6-1
D gene: NA
clone size: NA
J gene: TRBJ2-7

CDR3 DNA: TGTGCCAGCAGTGAAGGGGGGGGGTCCGATACGCAGTATTTT
CDR3 protein: CASSEGGGSDTQYF
V gene: TRBV6-1
D gene: TRBD2
clone size: NA
J gene: TRBJ2-3

CDR3 DNA: TGTGCCAGTACCCGCGGGACAGGGCATCAGCCCCAGCATTTT
CDR3 protein: CASTRGTGHQPQHF
V gene: TRBV19
D gene: TRBD1
clone size: once
J gene: TRBJ1-5

CDR3 DNA: TGTGCCAGCAGTCAAGCATCTAGCGGCTACGAGCAGTACTTC
CDR3 protein: CASSQASSGYEQYF
V gene: TRBV7-2
D gene: TRBD2
clone size: few
J gene: TRBJ2-7

CDR3 DNA: TGTGCCAGCAGCCCGGGACTAGCAGAACAAGAGACCCAGTACTTC
CDR3 protein: CASSPGLAEQETQYF
V gene: TRBV4-2
D gene: TRBD2
clone size: NA
J gene: TRBJ2-5

CDR3 DNA: TGTGCCAGCAGCCTAGGACAGGGGACGACCTACGAGCAGTACTTC
CDR3 protein: CASSLGQGTTYEQYF
V gene: TRBV9
D gene: TRBD1
clone size: NA
J gene: TRBJ2-7

CDR3 DNA: TGTGCCAGCAGCCAAGAAGCGGGGGGCACAGATACGCAGTATTTT
CDR3 protein: CASSQEAGGTDTQYF
V gene: TRBV3-1/TRBV3-2
D gene: TRBD2
clone size: few
J gene: TRBJ2-3

CDR3 DNA: TGTGCCAGCAGGCCAGAGGGGACTGGGGTCAATGAGCAGTTCTTC
CDR3 protein: CASRPEGTGVNEQFF
V gene: TRBV11-2
D gene: NA
clone size: NA
J gene: TRBJ2-1

CDR3 DNA: TGTGCCAGCAGCCAAGACCCCCGGGGGGGGGCGAGGAACGAGCAGTACTTC
CDR3 protein: CASSQDPRGGARNEQYF
V gene: TRBV14
D gene: TRBD2
clone size: NA
J gene: TRBJ2-7

CDR3 DNA: TGTGCCAGCAGCTACTGGACTAGCGGGGGGGCCTTAGATACGCAGTATTTT
CDR3 protein: CASSYWTSGGALDTQYF
V gene: TRBV7-2
D gene: TRBD2
clone size: few
J gene: TRBJ2-3

CDR3 DNA: TGTGCCAGCAGCCCAGCAGGAGCAGGGGCAGGGCCCCAGCATTTT
CDR3 protein: CASSPAGAGAGPQHF
V gene: TRBV7-2
D gene: NA
clone size: NA
J gene: TRBJ1-5

CDR3 DNA: TGTGCCAGCAGGCGGTTGAACACTGAAGCTTTCTTT
CDR3 protein: CASRRLNTEAFF
V gene: TRBV28
D gene: NA
clone size: NA
J gene: TRBJ1-1

CDR3 DNA: TGTGCCAGCAGTTACTCGGTCCAGGGGCTAGCCATATATTTT
CDR3 protein: CASSYSVQGLAIYF
V gene: TRBV6-6
D gene: NA
clone size: NA
J gene: TRBJ1-3

CDR3 DNA: TGCGCCAGCAGCCCGGGACAGGGATTTTCTAGTCAGCCCCAGCATTTT
CDR3 protein: CASSPGQGFSSQPQHF
V gene: TRBV5-1
D gene: TRBD1
clone size: NA
J gene: TRBJ1-5

CDR3 DNA: TGTGCCAGCTCAAATTCCCCGGCCGGGACAGGGAACGGGGAGCTGTTTTTT
CDR3 protein: CASSNSPAGTGNGELFF
V gene: TRBV18
D gene: TRBD1
clone size: NA
J gene: TRBJ2-2

CDR3 DNA: TGTGCCAGTAGTATAACACAGTATAGCAATCAGCCCCAGCATTTT
CDR3 protein: CASSITQYSNQPQHF
V gene: TRBV19
D gene: NA
clone size: NA
J gene: TRBJ1-5

CDR3 DNA: TGTGCCAGCAGCTTGGGGGGAGGGCGGGCCCTTCAAGAGACCCAGTACTTC
CDR3 protein: CASSLGGGRALQETQYF
V gene: TRBV5-4
D gene: TRBD2
clone size: once
J gene: TRBJ2-5

CDR3 DNA: TGTGCCAGCAGCATCTCCCTGGACAGGGTGGACACCGGGGAGCTATTTTTT
CDR3 protein: CASSISLDRVDTGELFF
V gene: TRBV9
D gene: TRBD1
clone size: NA
J gene: TRBJ2-2

CDR3 DNA: TGCGCCAGCTCTAGGGGGAACACTGAAGCTTTCTTT
CDR3 protein: CASSRGNTEAFF
V gene: TRBV5-1
D gene: NA
clone size: NA
J gene: TRBJ1-1

CDR3 DNA: TGTGCCAGCAGTACACAGGGGAATCAGCCCCAGCATTTT
CDR3 protein: CASSTQGNQPQHF
V gene: TRBV25-1
D gene: TRBD1
clone size: NA
J gene: TRBJ1-5

CDR3 DNA: TGTGCCAGCAGTGTACAGGGGGCATCTGGAAACACCATATATTTT
CDR3 protein: CASSVQGASGNTIYF
V gene: TRBV2
D gene: TRBD1
clone size: NA
J gene: TRBJ1-3

CDR3 DNA: TGTGCCTGGAGTCGGGGAAGTGGGTTGAGCAATCAGCCCCAGCATTTT
CDR3 protein: CAWSRGSGLSNQPQHF
V gene: TRBV30
D gene: NA
clone size: NA
J gene: TRBJ1-5

CDR3 DNA: TGTGCCAGCAGTTTAATCCCGGGGTATGGCTACACCTTC
CDR3 protein: CASSLIPGYGYTF
V gene: TRBV28
D gene: NA
clone size: NA
J gene: TRBJ1-2

CDR3 DNA: TGTGCCAGCACCCCCCGTCGAGCTAGCGGGGGCACCGAGCAGTACTTC
CDR3 protein: CASTPRRASGGTEQYF
V gene: TRBV4-2
D gene: TRBD2
clone size: NA
J gene: TRBJ2-7

CDR3 DNA: TGTGCCAGCAGCGTAGGCGGCGGAGGAGCCTACGAGCAGTACTTC
CDR3 protein: CASSVGGGGAYEQYF
V gene: TRBV9
D gene: NA
clone size: NA
J gene: TRBJ2-7

CDR3 DNA: TGTGCCAGCAGGAAACAGGGGAGAGGTACGCAGTATTTT
CDR3 protein: CASRKQGRGTQYF
V gene: TRBV6-5
D gene: TRBD1
clone size: NA
J gene: TRBJ2-3

CDR3 DNA: TGCAGTTGGGAGGGAGAGGGCGGCTACACCTTC
CDR3 protein: CSWEGEGGYTF
V gene: TRBV20-1
D gene: NA
clone size: NA
J gene: TRBJ1-2

CDR3 DNA: TGTGCCAGCAGCCAGAGGCGGGGCGGGGAGACCCAGTACTTC
CDR3 protein: CASSQRRGGETQYF
V gene: TRBV4-2
D gene: NA
clone size: NA
J gene: TRBJ2-5

CDR3 DNA: TGTGCCAGTAGTATAGTAAACAGGGTCGAGTCACCCCTCCACTTT
CDR3 protein: CASSIVNRVESPLHF
V gene: TRBV19
D gene: NA
clone size: NA
J gene: TRBJ1-6

CDR3 DNA: TGTGCCAGTTCGAGGGGGCAAACTGGAAACACCATATATTTT
CDR3 protein: CASSRGQTGNTIYF
V gene: TRBV19
D gene: TRBD1
clone size: NA
J gene: TRBJ1-3